This T cell receptor (beta chain) was sequenced in a study of OX40 agonist ivuxolimab in advanced cancers. About the research overall: Treatment received earlier with anti-PD-1, anti-PD-L1 or anti-CTLA-4 agents was allowed, and 40% had some.

The repertoire was sequenced with immunoSEQ multiplex PCR; TCRdb's copy has only in-frame clones and lacks some. The sample includes more than 25,000 clones, around nine tenths of them seen just once. With autoimmune disease history or systemic immunosuppression, patients were excluded. Broader study findings: The authors did not determine the antigen specificity of the expanded peripheral T cells. Some nonresponders likewise displayed low normalized T-cell clonal expansion.

Concerning this clone: Its specificity is unknown.

V gave up 4 bases and J gave up 0 bases, with 14 bases separating them. The CDR3 extends over 16 amino acids. The V gene's germline CDR1 is SGHDN and CDR2 FVKESK. This receptor was obtained from an adult with an advanced solid tumor such as melanoma, head and neck, liver or kidney cancer. Source: CD4+ or CD8+ T cells sorted from blood, taken in a trial of the OX40 agonist ivuxolimab. The chain is built from TRBV14 and TRBJ2-3; D is unresolved. This CDR3 is CASSRSGPSSTDTQYF. CDR3 in DNA: TGTGCCAGCAGCCGGTCAGGCCCTTCTAGCACAGATACGCAGTATTTT.